The subject of this entry is one T cell receptor beta chain. What it binds is unknown. The data belong to a study of T cell responses to AZD1222 COVID-19 vaccine. The V segment lost 5 bases and the J segment 4 bases; nucleotides outside the gene matches: 7. Germline V gene sequence: CDR1 SGHNT, CDR2 YENEEA. The CDR3 is 15 residues long. Study results and caveats: Only a handful of AZD1222 recipients tested seropositive at baseline. Once two AZD1222 doses were given, Spike-specific TCR breadth and depth went up.

Sequenced by immunoSEQ multiplex PCR; TCRdb stores in-frame clones only, minus some. The table shows about 150,000 clones, with roughly 90% occurring only once. This TCR was recovered from an adult in good health. The sequencing used peripheral blood, collected on day 0 of AZD1222 vaccination. The chain has TRBV11-3 and TRBJ2-3, with 9 bases that match TRBD1. The CDR3 DNA is TGTGCCAGCAGCACGGGACAGGGCTTTTCAGATACGCAGTATTTT. This codes for CASSTGQGFSDTQYF.